The entry below describes one T cell receptor beta chain. V trimming: 5 bases; J trimming: 2 bases; junction bases outside the gene matches: 4. The CDR3 consists of 15 residues. CDR1 is LGHNA, CDR2 YSLEER, per germline. Sequenced by immunoSEQ multiplex PCR; TCRdb stores in-frame clones only, minus some. The sample shows 80,000 to 100,000 clones, 80% to 90% of them seen only once. These data are taken from a study of OX40 agonist ivuxolimab in advanced cancers. Looking at the study overall: Ivuxolimab was delivered to patients intravenously every 2 weeks at doses spanning 0.01 to 10 mg/kg. Patients with prior anti-PD-1, anti-PD-L1 or anti-CTLA-4 therapy were eligible; 35% to 45% had some.

The TCR was taken from an adult with an advanced solid tumor such as melanoma, head and neck, liver or kidney cancer. Sample: CD4+ or CD8+ T cells sorted from blood, taken in a trial of the OX40 agonist ivuxolimab. The genes are TRBV4-3 and TRBJ2-3, with 10 bases fitting TRBD2. CDR3 amino acids: CASSALAGATDTQYF. CDR3 bases: TGCGCCAGCAGCGCCCTAGCGGGAGCCACAGATACGCAGTATTTT.